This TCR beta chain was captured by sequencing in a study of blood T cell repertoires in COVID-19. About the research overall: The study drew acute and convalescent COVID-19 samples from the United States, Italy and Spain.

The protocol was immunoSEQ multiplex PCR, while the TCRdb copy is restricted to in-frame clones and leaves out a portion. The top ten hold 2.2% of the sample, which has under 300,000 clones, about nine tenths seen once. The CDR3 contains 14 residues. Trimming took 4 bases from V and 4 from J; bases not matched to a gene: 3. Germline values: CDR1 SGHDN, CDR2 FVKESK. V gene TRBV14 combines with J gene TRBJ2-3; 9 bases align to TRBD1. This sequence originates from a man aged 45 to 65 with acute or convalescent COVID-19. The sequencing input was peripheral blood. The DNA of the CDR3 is TGTGCCAGCAGCCTGGACAGGGGCCCAGATACGCAGTATTTT. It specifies CASSLDRGPDTQYF.